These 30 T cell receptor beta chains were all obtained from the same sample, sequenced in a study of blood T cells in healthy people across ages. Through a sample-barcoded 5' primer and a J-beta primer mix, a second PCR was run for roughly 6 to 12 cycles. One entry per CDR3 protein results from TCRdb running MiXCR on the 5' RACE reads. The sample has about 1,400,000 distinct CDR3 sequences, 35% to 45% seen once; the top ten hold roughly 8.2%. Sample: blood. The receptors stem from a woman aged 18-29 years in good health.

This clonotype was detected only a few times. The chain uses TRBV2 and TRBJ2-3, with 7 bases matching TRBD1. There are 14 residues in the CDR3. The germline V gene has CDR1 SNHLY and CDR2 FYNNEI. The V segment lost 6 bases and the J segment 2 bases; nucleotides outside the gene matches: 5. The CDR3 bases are TGTGCCAGCAGCAGACAGGGCAACACAGATACGCAGTATTTT. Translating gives CASSRQGNTDTQYF.

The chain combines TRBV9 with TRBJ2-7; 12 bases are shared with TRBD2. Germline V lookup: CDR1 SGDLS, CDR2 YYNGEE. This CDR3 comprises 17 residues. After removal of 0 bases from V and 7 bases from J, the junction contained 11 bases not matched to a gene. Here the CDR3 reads CASSVAASGGAVNEQYF. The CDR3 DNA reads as TGTGCCAGCAGCGTAGCGGCTAGCGGGGGGGCCGTTAATGAGCAGTACTTC.

The CDR3 nucleotides are TGTGCCAGCAGTGACGGTGGGGTAAATTCACCCCTCCACTTT. The encoded protein is CASSDGGVNSPLHF. The chain is built from TRBV6-6 and TRBJ1-6; D not resolved. CDR3 size: 14 residues. CDR1 MNHNY and CDR2 SVGAGI come from the germline V gene (reference sequence). Deletions cut 5 bases from V and 7 bases from J, with 12 bases between.

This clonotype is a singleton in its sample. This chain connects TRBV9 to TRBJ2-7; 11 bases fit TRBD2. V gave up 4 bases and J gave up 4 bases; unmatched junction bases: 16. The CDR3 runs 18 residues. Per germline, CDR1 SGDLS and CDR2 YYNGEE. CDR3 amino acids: CASSQSSTSGVDLYEQYF. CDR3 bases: TGTGCCAGCAGCCAGTCCTCGACTAGCGGGGTAGATCTTTACGAGCAGTACTTC.

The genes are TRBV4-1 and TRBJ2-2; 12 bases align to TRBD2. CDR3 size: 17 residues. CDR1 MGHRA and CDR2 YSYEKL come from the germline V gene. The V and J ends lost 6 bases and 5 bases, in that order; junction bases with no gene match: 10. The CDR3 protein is CASSLTLAGGWTGELFF. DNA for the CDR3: TGCGCCAGCAGTCTCACTCTAGCGGGGGGGTGGACCGGGGAGCTGTTTTTT.

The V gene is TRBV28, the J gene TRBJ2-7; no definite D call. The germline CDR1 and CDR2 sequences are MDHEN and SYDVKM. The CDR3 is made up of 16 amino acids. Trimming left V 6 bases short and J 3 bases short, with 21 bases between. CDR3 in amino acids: CASSPEKNLQSYEQYF. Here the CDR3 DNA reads TGTGCCAGCAGCCCTGAGAAGAATTTACAGAGCTACGAGCAGTACTTC.

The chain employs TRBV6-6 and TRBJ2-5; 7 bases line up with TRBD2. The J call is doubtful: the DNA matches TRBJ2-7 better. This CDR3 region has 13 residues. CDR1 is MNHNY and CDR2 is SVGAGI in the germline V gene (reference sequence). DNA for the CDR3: TGTGCCAGCACTGGGGGGGGATTTGGCGAGCAGTACTTC. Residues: CASTGGGFGEQYF.

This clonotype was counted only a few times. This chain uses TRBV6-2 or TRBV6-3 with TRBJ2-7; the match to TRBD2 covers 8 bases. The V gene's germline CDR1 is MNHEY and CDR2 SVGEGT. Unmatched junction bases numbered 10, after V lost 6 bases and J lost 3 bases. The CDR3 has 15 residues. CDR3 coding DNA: TGTGCCAGCAGCTACGACCGGGAGGGCCGCTACGAGCAGTACTTC. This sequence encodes CASSYDREGRYEQYF.

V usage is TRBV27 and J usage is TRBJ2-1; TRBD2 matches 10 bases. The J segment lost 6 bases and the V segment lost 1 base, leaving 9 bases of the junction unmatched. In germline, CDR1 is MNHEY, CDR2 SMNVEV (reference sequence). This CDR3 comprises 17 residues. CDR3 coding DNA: TGTGCCAGCAGTTTATTTTCCACTAGCGGGGTCCTCAATGAGCAGTTCTTC. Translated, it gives CASSLFSTSGVLNEQFF.

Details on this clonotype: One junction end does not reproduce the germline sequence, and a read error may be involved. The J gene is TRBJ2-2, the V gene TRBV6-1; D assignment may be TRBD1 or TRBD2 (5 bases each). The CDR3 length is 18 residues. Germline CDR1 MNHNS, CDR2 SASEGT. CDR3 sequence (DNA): TGTGCCAGCAGTAGTTTTCCGGACACAAGGCACGACACCGGGGAGCAGTTTTTT. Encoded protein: CASSSFPDTRHDTGEQFF.

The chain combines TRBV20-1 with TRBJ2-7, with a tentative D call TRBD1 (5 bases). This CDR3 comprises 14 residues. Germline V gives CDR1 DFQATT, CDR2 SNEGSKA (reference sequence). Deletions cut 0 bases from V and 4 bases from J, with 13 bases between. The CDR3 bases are TGCAGTGCTAGAGATTTGGCAGGGTTATACGAGCAGTACTTC. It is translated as CSARDLAGLYEQYF.

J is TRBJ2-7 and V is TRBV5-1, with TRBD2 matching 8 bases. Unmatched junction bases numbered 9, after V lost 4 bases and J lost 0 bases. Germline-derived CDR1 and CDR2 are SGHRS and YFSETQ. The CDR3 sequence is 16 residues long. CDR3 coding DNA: TGCGCCAGCAGCCAGCTAGCGGGCCGGAGCTCCTACGAGCAGTACTTC. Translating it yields CASSQLAGRSSYEQYF.

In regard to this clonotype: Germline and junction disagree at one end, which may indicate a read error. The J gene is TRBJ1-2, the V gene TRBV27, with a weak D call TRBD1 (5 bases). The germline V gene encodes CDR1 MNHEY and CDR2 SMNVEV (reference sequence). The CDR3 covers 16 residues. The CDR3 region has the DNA TGTGCCAGCCATACTCAGGGCCCTCGCAGGCACGGCGGCTACACTTTC. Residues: CASHTQGPRRHGGYTF.

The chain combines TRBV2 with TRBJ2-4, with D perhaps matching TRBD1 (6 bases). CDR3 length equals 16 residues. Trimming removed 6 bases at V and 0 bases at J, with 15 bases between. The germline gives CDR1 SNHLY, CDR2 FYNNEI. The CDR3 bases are TGTGCCAGCAGATATGACAGGACCTTAGCCAAAAACATTCAGTACTTC. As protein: CASRYDRTLAKNIQYF.

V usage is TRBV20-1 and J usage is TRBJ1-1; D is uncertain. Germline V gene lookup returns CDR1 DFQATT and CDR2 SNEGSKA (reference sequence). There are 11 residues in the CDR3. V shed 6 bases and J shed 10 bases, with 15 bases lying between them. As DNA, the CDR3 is TGCAGTGCCGTAGACTGGCTCGGAGCTTTCTTT. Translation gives CSAVDWLGAFF.

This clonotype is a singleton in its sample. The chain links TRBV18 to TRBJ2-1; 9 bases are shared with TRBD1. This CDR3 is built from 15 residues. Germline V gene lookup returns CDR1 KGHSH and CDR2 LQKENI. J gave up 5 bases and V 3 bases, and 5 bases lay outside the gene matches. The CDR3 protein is CASSPEDRGNNEQFF. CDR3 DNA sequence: TGTGCCAGCTCACCGGAGGACAGGGGCAACAATGAGCAGTTCTTC.

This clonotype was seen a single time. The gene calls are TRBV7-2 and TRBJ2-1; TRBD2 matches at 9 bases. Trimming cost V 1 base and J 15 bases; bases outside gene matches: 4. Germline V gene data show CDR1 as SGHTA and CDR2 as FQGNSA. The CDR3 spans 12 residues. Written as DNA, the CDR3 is TGTGCCAGCAGCTTAGAGCCGGGACTAGCGTTCTTC. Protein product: CASSLEPGLAFF.

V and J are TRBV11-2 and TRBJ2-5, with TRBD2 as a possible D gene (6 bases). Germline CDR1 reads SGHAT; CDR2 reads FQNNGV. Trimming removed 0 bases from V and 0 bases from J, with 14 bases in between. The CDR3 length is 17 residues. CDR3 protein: CASSLDLQGLYQETQYF. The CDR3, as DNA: TGTGCCAGCAGCTTAGATCTTCAGGGACTGTACCAAGAGACCCAGTACTTC.

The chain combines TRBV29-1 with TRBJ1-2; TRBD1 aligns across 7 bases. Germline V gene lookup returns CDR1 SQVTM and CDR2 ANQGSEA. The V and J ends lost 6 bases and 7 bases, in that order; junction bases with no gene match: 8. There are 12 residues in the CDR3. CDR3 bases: TGCAGCGTGGTAGACAGGGAAGGTGGCTACACCTTC. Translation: CSVVDREGGYTF.

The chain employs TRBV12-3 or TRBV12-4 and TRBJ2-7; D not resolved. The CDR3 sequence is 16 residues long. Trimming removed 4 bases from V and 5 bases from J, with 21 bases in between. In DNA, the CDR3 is TGTGCCAGCAGTTCAGCACCCCTAGGGTTCGTCGACGAGCAGTACTTC. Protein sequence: CASSSAPLGFVDEQYF.

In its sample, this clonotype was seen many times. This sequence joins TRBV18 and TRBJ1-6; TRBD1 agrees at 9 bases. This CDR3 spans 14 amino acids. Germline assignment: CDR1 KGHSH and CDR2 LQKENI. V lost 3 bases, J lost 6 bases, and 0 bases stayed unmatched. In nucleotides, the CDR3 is TGTGCCAGCTCACCGGACAGGGGTAATTCACCCCTCCACTTT. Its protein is CASSPDRGNSPLHF.

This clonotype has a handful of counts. The CDR3 protein is CASSYRTATNEKLFF. The CDR3 DNA sequence: TGTGCCAGCAGTTACAGGACTGCAACTAATGAAAAACTGTTTTTT. The rearrangement links TRBV6-5 to TRBJ1-4, with no clear D. The CDR3 totals 15 residues. The V gene's germline CDR1 is MNHEY and CDR2 SVGAGI. V shed 2 bases and J shed 0 bases, with 7 bases lying between them.

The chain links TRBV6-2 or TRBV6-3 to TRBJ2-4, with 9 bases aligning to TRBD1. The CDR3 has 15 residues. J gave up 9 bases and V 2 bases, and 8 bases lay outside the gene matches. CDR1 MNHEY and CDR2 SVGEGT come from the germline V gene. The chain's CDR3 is CASSYGQGQGSIQYF. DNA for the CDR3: TGTGCCAGCAGTTACGGACAGGGGCAAGGAAGCATTCAGTACTTC.

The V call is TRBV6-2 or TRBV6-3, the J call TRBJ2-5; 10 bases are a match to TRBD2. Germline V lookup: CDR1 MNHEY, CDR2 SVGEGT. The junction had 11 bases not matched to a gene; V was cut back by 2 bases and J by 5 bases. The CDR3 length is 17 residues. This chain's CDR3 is CASSYRIAGGQYETQYF. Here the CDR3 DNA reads TGTGCCAGCAGTTACAGGATAGCGGGAGGTCAATATGAGACCCAGTACTTC.

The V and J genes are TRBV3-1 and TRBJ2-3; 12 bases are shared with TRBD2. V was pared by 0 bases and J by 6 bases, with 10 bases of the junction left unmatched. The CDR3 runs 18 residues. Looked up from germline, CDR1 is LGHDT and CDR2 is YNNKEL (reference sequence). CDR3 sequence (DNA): TGTGCCAGCAGCCAAGATGCCGTAGCAGGACTAGCGGGGGATACGCAGTATTTT. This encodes CASSQDAVAGLAGDTQYF.

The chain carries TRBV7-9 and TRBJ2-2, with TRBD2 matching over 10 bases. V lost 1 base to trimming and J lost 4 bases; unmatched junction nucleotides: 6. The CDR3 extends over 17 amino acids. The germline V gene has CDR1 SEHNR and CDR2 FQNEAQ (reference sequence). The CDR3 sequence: CASSLDASGGSTGELFF. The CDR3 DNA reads TGTGCCAGCAGCTTAGATGCTAGCGGGGGAAGCACCGGGGAGCTGTTTTTT. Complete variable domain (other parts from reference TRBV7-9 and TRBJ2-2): DTGVSQNPRHKITKRGQNVTFRCDPISEHNRLYWYRQTLGQGPEFLTYFQNEAQLEKSRLLSDRFSAERPKGSFSTLEIQRTEQGDSAMYLCASSLDASGGSTGELFFGEGSRLTVL.

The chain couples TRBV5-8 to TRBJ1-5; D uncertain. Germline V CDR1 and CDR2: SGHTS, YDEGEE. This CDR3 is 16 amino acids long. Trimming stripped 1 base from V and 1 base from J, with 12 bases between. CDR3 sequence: CASSLFGGSSNQPQHF. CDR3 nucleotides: TGTGCCAGCAGCTTGTTTGGTGGATCCAGCAATCAGCCCCAGCATTTT.

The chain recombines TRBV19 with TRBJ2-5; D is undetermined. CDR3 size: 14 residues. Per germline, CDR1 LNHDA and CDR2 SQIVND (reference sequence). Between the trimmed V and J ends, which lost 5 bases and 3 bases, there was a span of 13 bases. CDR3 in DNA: TGTGCCAGTAGTTTGCTTCTAAGGAAAGAGACCCAGTACTTC. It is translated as CASSLLLRKETQYF.

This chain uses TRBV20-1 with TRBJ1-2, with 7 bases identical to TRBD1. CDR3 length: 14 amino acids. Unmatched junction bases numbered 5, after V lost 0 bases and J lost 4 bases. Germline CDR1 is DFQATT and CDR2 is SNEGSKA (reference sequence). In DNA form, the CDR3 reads TGCAGTGCTAGAGACCCGACAGGGTTCTATGGCTACACCTTC. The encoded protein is CSARDPTGFYGYTF.

This chain's CDR3 is CASGRLGLADNEQYF. In DNA form, the CDR3 reads TGTGCCAGCGGCCGACTCGGACTAGCGGACAATGAGCAGTACTTC. The V call is TRBV3-1, the J call TRBJ2-1, with 10 bases fitting TRBD2. The J call may not be correct, given that the DNA end is closer to TRBJ2-7. The CDR3 extends over 15 amino acids. CDR1 is LGHDT, CDR2 YNNKEL, per germline (reference sequence).